The T cell receptor (beta chain) described here comes from a study of blood T cell repertoires in COVID-19. Study context: Sample material is recorded as cDNA or gDNA derived from T cells, B-cell-depleted T cells, or PBMCs.

The method was immunoSEQ multiplex PCR; TCRdb's version includes in-frame clones alone and lacks a portion of them. The table has a few hundred thousand clones, around 84% seen once. This clone was counted a few times. J gave up 2 bases and V 3 bases, and 9 bases lay outside the gene matches. This CDR3 has 16 amino acids. CDR1 is LNHNV and CDR2 is YYDKDF in the germline V gene (reference sequence). This sequence joins TRBV15 and TRBJ2-7, with TRBD1 matching 8 bases. Source material: peripheral blood. The origin of this receptor is a man between 40 and 49 years old who had recovered from COVID-19. The CDR3 bases are TGTGCCACCAGCAGGGATGGGACAGGATTAACCTACGAGCAGTACTTC. It encodes CATSRDGTGLTYEQYF.